One and the same sample provided the 32 T cell receptor beta chains below, sequenced in a study of cytotoxic CD8 clonotypes in ibrutinib-treated CLL. Profiled with immunoSEQ multiplex PCR; TCRdb holds only in-frame clones, not every one. Seen here are some 300,000 clones, roughly 79% observed once, and the top ten hold over 5.5%. The source was PBMCs, collected before ibrutinib treatment. Receptors were obtained from a human donor with chronic lymphocytic leukemia.

The V and J genes are TRBV6-1 and TRBJ1-2; unclear D gene. The V gene lost 6 bases and the J gene lost 1 base, with 15 bases spanning the gap. The CDR3 runs to 15 residues. Per the germline V gene, CDR1 is MNHNS and CDR2 is SASEGT. The CDR3 loop reads CASRDNRNLNYGYTF. The CDR3 DNA sequence: TGTGCCAGCAGAGACAACAGAAACCTTAACTATGGCTACACCTTC.

This sequence joins TRBV10-3 and TRBJ2-1; D assignment may be TRBD1 or TRBD2 (7 bases each). V shed 0 bases and J shed 3 bases, with 15 bases lying between them. This CDR3 contains 17 residues. Germline CDR1 and CDR2: ENHRY and SYGVKD. The chain's CDR3 is CAISESLGGGGYNEQFF. The DNA for the CDR3 is TGTGCCATCAGTGAGTCCCTAGGGGGCGGGGGCTACAATGAGCAGTTCTTC.

The chain recombines TRBV6-5 with TRBJ2-3; 10 nucleotides line up with TRBD2. Germline V CDR1 and CDR2: MNHEY, SVGAGI. The CDR3 is 14 residues long. V was pared by 6 bases and J by 1 base, with 1 base of the junction left unmatched. The CDR3 region has the DNA TGTGCCAGCAGACTAGCGGGACGCACAGATACGCAGTATTTT. Protein product: CASRLAGRTDTQYF.

The J gene is TRBJ2-7, the V gene TRBV4-3; D tentatively fits TRBD1 or TRBD2 (5 bases each). This CDR3 contains 15 residues. V was pared by 0 bases and J by 2 bases, with 11 bases between. The germline V gene encodes CDR1 LGHNA and CDR2 YSLEER. The CDR3 DNA follows: TGCGCCAGCAGCCAAGATTGGGACCCAACCTACGAGCAGTACTTC. It codes for CASSQDWDPTYEQYF.

The chain uses TRBV9 and TRBJ1-1, with D possibly matching TRBD1 (6 bases). Germline values: CDR1 SGDLS, CDR2 YYNGEE. V shed 2 bases and J shed 1 base, with 12 bases lying between them. The CDR3 extends over 15 amino acids. CDR3 bases: TGTGCCAGCAGCGTGACTTGGACAGAGAACACTGAAGCTTTCTTT. Its protein product is CASSVTWTENTEAFF.

This clone came up once. This chain connects TRBV5-4 to TRBJ1-1; TRBD1 is a possible D gene (6 bases). The CDR3 loop spans 14 amino acids. Per germline, CDR1 SGHNT and CDR2 YYREEE (reference sequence). Deletions cut 4 bases from V and 4 bases from J, with 14 bases between. Here the CDR3 DNA reads TGTGCCAGCAGCCAGGGGACAAGAATCACTGAAGCTTTCTTT. Its protein is CASSQGTRITEAFF.

The genes are TRBV7-3 and TRBJ2-1; 9 nucleotides line up with TRBD2. The CDR3 totals 15 residues. CDR1 is SGHTA and CDR2 is FQGTGA in the germline V gene. V was clipped by 4 bases and J by 8 bases; unmatched bases: 9. In nucleotides, the CDR3 is TGTGCCAGCAGCTCGTATAGCGGGGGCGGGTATGAGCAGTTCTTC. It encodes CASSSYSGGGYEQFF.

The J gene is TRBJ2-1, the V gene TRBV6-5; 11 nucleotides agree with TRBD2. Germline loops: CDR1 MNHEY, CDR2 SVGAGI. J was trimmed by 6 bases and V by 4 bases; bases with no gene match: 5. This CDR3 has 15 residues. The CDR3: CASSLLAGVPNEQFF. In DNA form, the CDR3 reads TGTGCCAGCAGTTTACTAGCGGGAGTCCCCAATGAGCAGTTCTTC.

V is TRBV13 and J is TRBJ2-7; possible D gene TRBD2, 6 bases. The CDR3 is made up of 14 amino acids. Trimming left V 3 bases short and J 5 bases short, with 14 bases between. Germline V CDR1 and CDR2: PRHDT, FYEKMQ (reference sequence). The CDR3 region has the DNA TGTGCCAGCAGCTTCTTGGCGGGAAATGACGAGCAGTACTTC. This gives the protein CASSFLAGNDEQYF.

The rearrangement joins TRBV9 to TRBJ2-2; 7 nucleotides match TRBD1. Per the germline V gene, CDR1 is SGDLS and CDR2 is YYNGEE. J was trimmed by 6 bases and V by 5 bases; bases with no gene match: 4. The CDR3 contains 13 residues. CDR3 sequence reads: CASRKTGPGELFF. The CDR3 nucleotides are TGTGCCAGCAGAAAGACAGGGCCCGGGGAGCTGTTTTTT.

The chain uses TRBV10-3 and TRBJ1-1; possible D gene TRBD1, 5 bases. Germline CDR1 ENHRY, CDR2 SYGVKD. There are 14 residues in the CDR3. Deletions cut 2 bases from V and 5 bases from J, with 12 bases between. The CDR3 nucleotides are TGTGCCATCAGTGAGCGGGGCGGGCAGACTGAAGCTTTCTTT. It codes for CAISERGGQTEAFF.

This chain joins TRBV7-8 and TRBJ2-7, with no clear D. CDR1 is SGHVS, CDR2 FQNEAQ, per germline. V was trimmed by 5 bases and J by 3 bases, leaving 17 bases between them. The CDR3 is 15 amino acids. CDR3 amino acids: CASSPHQTANYEQYF. The CDR3 region has the DNA TGTGCCAGCAGCCCCCACCAAACGGCAAACTACGAGCAGTACTTC.

This clone showed up just once. The chain has TRBV29-1 and TRBJ2-5; 10 bases align to TRBD2. V shed 6 bases, J shed 5 bases, and the junction held 6 bases outside the gene matches. Germline CDR1 is SQVTM and CDR2 is ANQGSEA. This CDR3 has 13 residues. CDR3 DNA sequence: TGCAGCGTGGCTAGCGGGAGCGGGGAGACCCAGTACTTC. Its protein is CSVASGSGETQYF. The full variable domain, in which reference TRBV29-1 and TRBJ2-5 provide the parts outside the CDR3, is SAVISQKPSRDICQRGTSLTIQCQVDSQVTMMFWYRQQPGQSLTLIATANQGSEATYESGFVIDKFPISRPNLTFSTLTVSNMSPEDSSIYLCSVASGSGETQYFGPGTRLLVL.

The chain recombines TRBV5-6 with TRBJ2-2; 9 bases are a match to TRBD2. With 2 bases clipped from V and 5 bases from J, the junction kept 7 bases outside the gene matches. The CDR3 has 16 residues. Looked up from germline, CDR1 is SGHDT and CDR2 is YYEEEE. The CDR3 coding sequence is TGTGCCAGCAGCTTAGGAGCGGGAGGAGTTACCGGGGAGCTGTTTTTT. This codes for CASSLGAGGVTGELFF.

The chain joins TRBV19 to TRBJ2-5, with 8 nucleotides matching TRBD2. V shed 3 bases and J 1 base; nucleotides not matched to a gene: 7. CDR1 LNHDA and CDR2 SQIVND come from the germline V gene (reference sequence). The length of the CDR3 is 16 residues. CDR3 DNA sequence: TGTGCCAGTAGTATGGGGGTTCTAGCGGGCCAAGAGACCCAGTACTTC. Encoded protein: CASSMGVLAGQETQYF. The complete variable domain, with remaining parts taken from reference TRBV19 and TRBJ2-5, reads DGGITQSPKYLFRKEGQNVTLSCEQNLNHDAMYWYRQDPGQGLRLIYYSQIVNDFQKGDIAEGYSVSREKKESFPLTVTSAQKNPTAFYLCASSMGVLAGQETQYFGPGTRLLVL.

The chain combines TRBV11-3 with TRBJ2-3, with 11 bases lining up with TRBD2. The germline CDR1 and CDR2 sequences are SGHNT and YENEEA. After removal of 3 bases from V and 4 bases from J, the junction contained 6 bases not matched to a gene. This CDR3 has 16 amino acids. CDR3 sequence: CASSLSSGRAADTQYF. The CDR3 nucleotides read TGTGCCAGCAGCTTGAGTAGCGGGAGGGCCGCAGATACGCAGTATTTT.

V and J are TRBV5-4 and TRBJ1-2; D might be TRBD1 (5 bases). The CDR3 is 15 amino acids. The V gene's germline CDR1 is SGHNT and CDR2 YYREEE (reference sequence). The V and J ends lost 0 bases and 4 bases respectively, with 13 bases between them. The chain's CDR3 is CASSLGYGTPYGYTF. CDR3 DNA sequence: TGTGCCAGCAGCTTGGGATATGGGACCCCCTATGGCTACACCTTC.

The rearrangement joins TRBV19 to TRBJ1-2, with 7 bases fitting TRBD1. Trimming at V came to 6 bases and at J to 3 bases, leaving 10 bases not matched to a gene. From germline, CDR1 is LNHDA and CDR2 SQIVND (reference sequence). CDR3 length: 15 amino acids. In DNA form, the CDR3 reads TGTGCCAGTAGGCGAGGACAGGCCAGGTACTATGGCTACACCTTC. It codes for CASRRGQARYYGYTF.

The chain joins TRBV28 to TRBJ2-1, with no clear D. V was pared by 8 bases and J by 0 bases, with 5 bases between. The CDR3 runs 12 residues. CDR1 is MDHEN, CDR2 SYDVKM, per germline. The DNA of the CDR3 is TGTGCCAGCGGATTCTCCTACAATGAGCAGTTCTTC. Protein: CASGFSYNEQFF. The entire variable domain, with the rest obtained from reference TRBV28 and TRBJ2-1, is as follows: DVKVTQSSRYLVKRTGEKVFLECVQDMDHENMFWYRQDPGLGLRLIYFSYDVKMKEKGDIPEGYSVSREKKERFSLILESASTNQTSMYLCASGFSYNEQFFGPGTRLTVL.

The sample holds a few counts of this clone. The rearrangement links TRBV4-3 to TRBJ2-7; the D is unclear. Trimming removed 4 bases at V and 5 bases at J, with 15 bases between. The germline V gene encodes CDR1 LGHNA and CDR2 YSLEER. There are 14 residues in the CDR3. The DNA for the CDR3 is TGCGCCAGCAGCCCGACGAGTTCTGGCAACGAGCAGTACTTC. It yields the protein CASSPTSSGNEQYF.

The chain employs TRBV19 and TRBJ2-1, with a tentative D call TRBD1 (6 bases). V was shortened by 7 bases and J by 9 bases, with 13 bases between the two germline ends. There are 12 residues in the CDR3. Germline-derived CDR1 and CDR2 are LNHDA and SQIVND (reference sequence). This CDR3 reads CASKRGSGEQFF. Here the CDR3 DNA reads TGTGCCAGTAAAAGGGGGTCGGGTGAGCAGTTCTTC.

Details on this clone: A read error may produce the germline difference seen at one junction end. CDR3 sequence reads: CSVEGRQGVSF. CDR3 bases: TGCAGCGTTGAAGGGAGACAGGGAGTTTCGTTT. V gene TRBV29-1 combines with J gene TRBJ1-1; 7 bases map to TRBD1. Germline values: CDR1 SQVTM, CDR2 ANQGSEA. The CDR3 is made up of 11 amino acids. Full variable domain (remainder filled in from reference TRBV29-1 and TRBJ1-1): SAVISQKPSRDICQRGTSLTIQCQVDSQVTMMFWYRQQPGQSLTLIATANQGSEATYESGFVIDKFPISRPNLTFSTLTVSNMSPEDSSIYLCSVEGRQGVSFGQGTRLTVV.

This chain links TRBV30 with TRBJ1-5; D unresolved. From germline, CDR1 is GTSNPN and CDR2 SVGIG (reference sequence). Trimming pared 3 bases from V and 3 bases from J, leaving 9 bases between. CDR3 length: 13 amino acids. The DNA of the CDR3 is TGTGCCTGGAGCTTCATAAACAATCAGCCCCAGCATTTT. This encodes CAWSFINNQPQHF.

The genes are TRBV28 and TRBJ2-7; D remains unclear. V was pared by 1 base and J by 6 bases, with 4 bases between. Per germline, CDR1 MDHEN and CDR2 SYDVKM. This CDR3 region has 11 residues. The CDR3 nucleotides are TGTGCCAGCAGTTTATCTCTCGAGCAGTACTTC. This encodes CASSLSLEQYF.

V usage is TRBV5-1 and J usage is TRBJ1-5; D not resolved. CDR3 length: 13 amino acids. Between the trimmed V and J ends, which lost 4 bases and 4 bases, there was a span of 9 bases. CDR1 SGHRS and CDR2 YFSETQ come from the germline V gene. The CDR3 protein is CASSQNLNQPQHF. CDR3 DNA: TGCGCCAGCAGCCAAAACCTGAATCAGCCCCAGCATTTT.

The chain has TRBV6-5 and TRBJ2-7, with a weak D call TRBD2 (5 bases). Trimming left V 6 bases short and J 4 bases short, with 10 bases between. There are 12 residues in the CDR3. Germline lookup yields CDR1 MNHEY and CDR2 SVGAGI. CDR3 region: CASSEAVYEQYF. Written as DNA, the CDR3 is TGTGCCAGCAGCGAAGCGGTATACGAGCAGTACTTC.

This clone was counted only a few times. The rearrangement links TRBV4-1 to TRBJ2-3; no firm D call. Trimming stripped 1 base from V and 2 bases from J, with 10 bases between. The length of the CDR3 is 15 residues. CDR1 is MGHRA, CDR2 YSYEKL, per germline. CDR3 loop: CASSQGEANTDTQYF. In DNA, the CDR3 is TGCGCCAGCAGCCAAGGGGAAGCAAACACAGATACGCAGTATTTT.

The chain has TRBV30 and TRBJ1-1; TRBD1 agrees at 8 bases. The germline gives CDR1 GTSNPN, CDR2 SVGIG (reference sequence). V gave up 1 base and J gave up 3 bases; unmatched junction bases: 4. The CDR3 covers 14 residues. The CDR3 DNA reads TGTGCCTGGAGTGGAAGACAGGGGTACACTGAAGCTTTCTTT. This gives the protein CAWSGRQGYTEAFF.

The chain employs TRBV28 and TRBJ2-3; TRBD2 is a possible D gene (7 bases). The CDR3 runs 15 residues. Germline CDR1 is MDHEN and CDR2 is SYDVKM. Trimming removed 7 bases at V and 3 bases at J, with 17 bases between. This chain's CDR3 is CASTSEGGWTDTQYF. For the CDR3, the DNA is TGTGCCAGCACCTCGGAGGGGGGGTGGACAGATACGCAGTATTTT. The full variable domain, with the rest looked up from reference TRBV28 and TRBJ2-3, is DVKVTQSSRYLVKRTGEKVFLECVQDMDHENMFWYRQDPGLGLRLIYFSYDVKMKEKGDIPEGYSVSREKKERFSLILESASTNQTSMYLCASTSEGGWTDTQYFGPGTRLTVL.

The chain joins TRBV4-1 to TRBJ1-5; TRBD1 matches 9 bases. Germline assignment: CDR1 MGHRA and CDR2 YSYEKL. The CDR3 runs 17 residues. Unmatched junction bases numbered 4, after V lost 1 base and J lost 0 bases. CDR3: CASSQGDRANSNQPQHF. The CDR3 DNA reads TGCGCCAGCAGCCAAGGGGACAGGGCGAATAGCAATCAGCCCCAGCATTTT.

Points on this clone: Other DNA sequences in this specimen translate into the identical CDR3. This rearrangement joins TRBV10-3 to TRBJ1-3, with 8 bases fitting TRBD1. The CDR3 is made up of 14 amino acids. With 4 bases clipped from V and 1 base from J, the junction kept 0 bases outside the gene matches. Germline-derived CDR1 and CDR2 are ENHRY and SYGVKD. The CDR3 DNA reads as TGTGCCATCAGTGGACAGGGGTCTGGAAACACCATATATTTT. It yields the protein CAISGQGSGNTIYF.

This clone was seen only once. Different DNA sequences within this sample yield the same CDR3. The CDR3 DNA sequence: TGCGCCAGCAGCCTAGACAATTACAATGAGCAGTTCTTC. Translating gives CASSLDNYNEQFF. This chain connects TRBV5-1 to TRBJ2-1; D call uncertain. Germline loops: CDR1 SGHRS, CDR2 YFSETQ. This CDR3 is built from 13 residues. Trimming removed 4 bases from V and 4 bases from J, with 9 bases in between.